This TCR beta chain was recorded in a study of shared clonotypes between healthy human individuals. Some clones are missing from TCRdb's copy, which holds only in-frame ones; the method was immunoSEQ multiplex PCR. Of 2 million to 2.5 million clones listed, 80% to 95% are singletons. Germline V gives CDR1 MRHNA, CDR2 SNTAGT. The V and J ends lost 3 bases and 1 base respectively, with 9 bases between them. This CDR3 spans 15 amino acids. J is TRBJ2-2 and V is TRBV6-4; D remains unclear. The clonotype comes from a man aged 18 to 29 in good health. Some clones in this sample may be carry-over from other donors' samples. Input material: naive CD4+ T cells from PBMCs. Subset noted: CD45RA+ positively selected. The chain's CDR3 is CASSEQPVNTGELFF. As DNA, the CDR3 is TGTGCCAGCAGTGAACAGCCTGTGAACACCGGGGAGCTGTTTTTT.